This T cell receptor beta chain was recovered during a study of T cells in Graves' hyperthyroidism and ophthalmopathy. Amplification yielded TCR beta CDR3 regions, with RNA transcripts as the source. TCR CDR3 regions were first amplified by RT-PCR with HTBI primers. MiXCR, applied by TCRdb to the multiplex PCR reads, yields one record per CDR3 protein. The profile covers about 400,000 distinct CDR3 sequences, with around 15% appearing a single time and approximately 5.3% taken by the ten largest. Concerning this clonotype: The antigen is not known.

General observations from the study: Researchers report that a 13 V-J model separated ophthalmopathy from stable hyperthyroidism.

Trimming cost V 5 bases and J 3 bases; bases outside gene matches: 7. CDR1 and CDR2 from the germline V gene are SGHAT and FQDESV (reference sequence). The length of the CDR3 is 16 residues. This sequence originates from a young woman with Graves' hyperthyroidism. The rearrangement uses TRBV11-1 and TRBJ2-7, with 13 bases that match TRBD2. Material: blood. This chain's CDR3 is CASSDTLAGGDYEQYF. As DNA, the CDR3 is TGTGCCAGCAGCGATACACTAGCGGGAGGGGACTACGAGCAGTACTTC.